The sample holds a few counts of the clone carrying this TCR beta chain. This record belongs to a study of blood T cells in healthy people across ages. Isolated per sample were at least 7 million PBMCs. Through a sample-barcoded 5' primer and a J-beta primer mix, a second PCR was run for about 6 to 12 cycles. Via MiXCR, TCRdb re-called the 5' RACE reads, giving one row per CDR3 protein. This sample carries around 1,500,000 distinct CDR3 sequences, about 40% of them seen once, and the ten largest clones take 7.9%. Germline-derived CDR1 and CDR2 are DFQATT and SNEGSKA (reference sequence). The CDR3 has 13 amino acids.

The TCR was taken from a woman aged 18-29 years in good health. Specimen: blood. The chain carries TRBV20-1 and TRBJ2-2, with 7 bases aligning to TRBD2. The CDR3 protein is CSSSGANTGELFF. The CDR3 coding sequence is TGCAGCTCCAGCGGGGCGAACACCGGGGAGCTGTTTTTT.